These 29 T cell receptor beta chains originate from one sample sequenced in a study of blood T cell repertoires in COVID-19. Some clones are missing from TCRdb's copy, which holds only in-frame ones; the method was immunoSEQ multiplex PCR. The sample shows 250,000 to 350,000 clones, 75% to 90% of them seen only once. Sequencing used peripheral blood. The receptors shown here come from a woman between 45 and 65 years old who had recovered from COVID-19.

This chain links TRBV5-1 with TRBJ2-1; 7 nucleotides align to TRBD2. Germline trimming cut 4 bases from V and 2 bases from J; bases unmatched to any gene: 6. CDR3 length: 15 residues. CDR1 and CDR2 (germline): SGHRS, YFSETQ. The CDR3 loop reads CASSPGGNTYNEQFF. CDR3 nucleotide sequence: TGCGCCAGCAGCCCCGGGGGGAATACCTACAATGAGCAGTTCTTC.

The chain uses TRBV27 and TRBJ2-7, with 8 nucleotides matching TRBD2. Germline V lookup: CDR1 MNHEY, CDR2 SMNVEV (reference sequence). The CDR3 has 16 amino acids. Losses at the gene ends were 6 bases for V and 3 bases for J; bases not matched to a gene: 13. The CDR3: CASSPRLTSVDYEQYF. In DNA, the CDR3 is TGTGCCAGCAGCCCTCGCCTGACTAGCGTGGACTACGAGCAGTACTTC.

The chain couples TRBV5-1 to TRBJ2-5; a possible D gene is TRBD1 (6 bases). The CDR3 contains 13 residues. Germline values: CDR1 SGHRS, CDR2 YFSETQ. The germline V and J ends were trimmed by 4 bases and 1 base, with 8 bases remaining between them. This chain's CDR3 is CASSPGVQETQYF. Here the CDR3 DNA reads TGCGCCAGCAGCCCAGGGGTCCAAGAGACCCAGTACTTC.

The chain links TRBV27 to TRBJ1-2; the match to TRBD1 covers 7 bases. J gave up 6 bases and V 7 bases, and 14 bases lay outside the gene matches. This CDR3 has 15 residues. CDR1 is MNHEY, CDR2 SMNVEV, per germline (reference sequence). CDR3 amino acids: CASMSMGQRNHGYTF. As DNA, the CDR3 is TGTGCCAGCATGTCAATGGGACAGAGAAATCATGGCTACACCTTC.

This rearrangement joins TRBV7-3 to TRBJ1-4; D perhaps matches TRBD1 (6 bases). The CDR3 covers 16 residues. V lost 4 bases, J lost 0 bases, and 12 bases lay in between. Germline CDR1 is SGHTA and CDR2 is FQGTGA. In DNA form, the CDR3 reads TGTGCCAGCAGCTCTGGACAGAGCTCAACTAATGAAAAACTGTTTTTT. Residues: CASSSGQSSTNEKLFF.

For the CDR3, the DNA is TGTGCCAGCAGCTATCTCGGGGGGCTATCCACTGAAGCTTTCTTT. This encodes CASSYLGGLSTEAFF. V is TRBV9 and J is TRBJ1-1; the D gene is possibly TRBD1 (6 bases). CDR1 and CDR2 from the germline V gene are SGDLS and YYNGEE. V gave up 4 bases and J gave up 4 bases, with 17 bases separating them. The CDR3 runs 15 residues.

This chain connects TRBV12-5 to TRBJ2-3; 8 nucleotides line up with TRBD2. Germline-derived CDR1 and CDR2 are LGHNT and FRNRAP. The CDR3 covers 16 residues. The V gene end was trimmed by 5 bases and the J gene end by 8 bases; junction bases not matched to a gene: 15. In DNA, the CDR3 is TGTGCTAGTGGTCCCCAGGGACTAGAAAGTACGGGTACGCAGTATTTT. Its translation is CASGPQGLESTGTQYF.

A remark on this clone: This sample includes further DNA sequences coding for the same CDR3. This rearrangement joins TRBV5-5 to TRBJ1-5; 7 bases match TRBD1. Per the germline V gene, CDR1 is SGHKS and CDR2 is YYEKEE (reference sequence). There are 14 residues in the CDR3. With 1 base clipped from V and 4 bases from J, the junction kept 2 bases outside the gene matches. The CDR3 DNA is TGTGCCAGCAGCTTGCCAGGGGGGAATCAGCCCCAGCATTTT. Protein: CASSLPGGNQPQHF. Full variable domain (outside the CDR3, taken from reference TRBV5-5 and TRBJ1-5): DAGVTQSPTHLIKTRGQQVTLRCSPISGHKSVSWYQQVLGQGPQFIFQYYEKEERGRGNFPDRFSARQFPNYSSELNVNALLLGDSALYLCASSLPGGNQPQHFGDGTRLSIL.

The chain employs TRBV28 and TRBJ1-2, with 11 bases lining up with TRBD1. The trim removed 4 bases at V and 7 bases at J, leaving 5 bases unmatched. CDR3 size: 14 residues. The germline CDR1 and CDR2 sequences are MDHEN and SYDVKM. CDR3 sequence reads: CASSSGQGAFGYTF. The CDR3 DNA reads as TGTGCCAGCAGTTCTGGACAGGGGGCATTTGGCTACACCTTC.

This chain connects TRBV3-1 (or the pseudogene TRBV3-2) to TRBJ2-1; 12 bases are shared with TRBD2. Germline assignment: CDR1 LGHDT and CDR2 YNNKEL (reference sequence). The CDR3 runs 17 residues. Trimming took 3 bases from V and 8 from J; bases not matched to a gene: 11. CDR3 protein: CASSHLRLAGARYEQFF. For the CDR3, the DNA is TGTGCCAGCAGCCATTTAAGACTAGCGGGGGCTCGGTATGAGCAGTTCTTC.

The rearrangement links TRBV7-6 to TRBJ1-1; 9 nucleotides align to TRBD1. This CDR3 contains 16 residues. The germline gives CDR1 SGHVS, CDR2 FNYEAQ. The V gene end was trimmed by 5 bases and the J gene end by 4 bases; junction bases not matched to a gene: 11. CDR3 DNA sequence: TGTGCCAGCAGCCTTCTTACCGGGACAGGGTCCACTGAAGCTTTCTTT. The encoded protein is CASSLLTGTGSTEAFF.

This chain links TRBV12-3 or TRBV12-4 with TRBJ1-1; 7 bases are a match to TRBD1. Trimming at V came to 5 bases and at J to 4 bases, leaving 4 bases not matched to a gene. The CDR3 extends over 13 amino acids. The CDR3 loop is CASSIGTVTEAFF. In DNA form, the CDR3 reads TGTGCCAGCAGTATCGGGACAGTCACTGAAGCTTTCTTT.

DNA for the CDR3: TGTGCCAGCAGTAAACCCGACAGGGGGTTTAACTATGGCTACACCTTC. It codes for CASSKPDRGFNYGYTF. V usage is TRBV28 and J usage is TRBJ1-2; 9 positions agree with TRBD1. In germline, CDR1 is MDHEN, CDR2 SYDVKM. The CDR3 is 16 amino acids. J lost 1 base, V lost 5 bases, and 8 bases had no gene match.

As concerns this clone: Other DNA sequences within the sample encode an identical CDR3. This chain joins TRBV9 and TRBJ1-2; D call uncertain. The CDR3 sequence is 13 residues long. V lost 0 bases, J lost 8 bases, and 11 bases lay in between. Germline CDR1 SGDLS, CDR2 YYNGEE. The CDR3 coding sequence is TGTGCCAGCAGCGTAGTGGCCGGCGGGGGCTACACCTTC. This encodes CASSVVAGGGYTF.

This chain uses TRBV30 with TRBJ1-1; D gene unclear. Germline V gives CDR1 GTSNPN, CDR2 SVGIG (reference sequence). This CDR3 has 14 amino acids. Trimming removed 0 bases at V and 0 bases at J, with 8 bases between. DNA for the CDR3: TGTGCCTGGAGTGTACGCGATCTGAACACTGAAGCTTTCTTT. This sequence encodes CAWSVRDLNTEAFF.

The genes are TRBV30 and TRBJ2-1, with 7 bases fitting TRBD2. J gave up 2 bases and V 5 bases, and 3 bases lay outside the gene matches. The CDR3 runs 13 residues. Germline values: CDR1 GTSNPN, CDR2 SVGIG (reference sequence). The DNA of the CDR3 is TGTGCCTGGGGACTAGATACCTACAATGAGCAGTTCTTC. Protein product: CAWGLDTYNEQFF.

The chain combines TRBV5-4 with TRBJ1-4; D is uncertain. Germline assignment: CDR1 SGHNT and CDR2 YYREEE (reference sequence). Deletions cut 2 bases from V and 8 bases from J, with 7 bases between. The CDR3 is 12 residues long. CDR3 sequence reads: CASSFTAEKLFF. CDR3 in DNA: TGTGCCAGCAGCTTTACCGCGGAAAAACTGTTTTTT.

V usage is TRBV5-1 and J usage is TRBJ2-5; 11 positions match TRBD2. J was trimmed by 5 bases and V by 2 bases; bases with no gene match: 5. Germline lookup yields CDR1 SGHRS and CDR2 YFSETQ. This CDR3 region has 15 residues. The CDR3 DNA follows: TGCGCCAGCAGCTTCGGGACTAGCGGTGCTGAGACCCAGTACTTC. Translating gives CASSFGTSGAETQYF.

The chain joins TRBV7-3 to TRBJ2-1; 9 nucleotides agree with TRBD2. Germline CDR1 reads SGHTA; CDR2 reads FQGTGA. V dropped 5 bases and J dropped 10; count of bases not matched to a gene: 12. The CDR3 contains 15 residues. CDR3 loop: CASSRRLAGVGEQFF. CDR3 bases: TGTGCCAGCAGCCGCCGGTTAGCGGGGGTCGGGGAGCAGTTCTTC.

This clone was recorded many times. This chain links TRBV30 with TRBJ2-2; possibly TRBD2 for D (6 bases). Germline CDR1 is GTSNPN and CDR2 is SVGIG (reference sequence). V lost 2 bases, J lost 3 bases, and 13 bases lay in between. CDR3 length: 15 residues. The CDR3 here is CAWSLSGVDTGELFF. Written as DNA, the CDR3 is TGTGCCTGGAGTTTGTCGGGAGTAGACACCGGGGAGCTGTTTTTT. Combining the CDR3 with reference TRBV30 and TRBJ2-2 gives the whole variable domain SQTIHQWPATLVQPVGSPLSLECTVEGTSNPNLYWYRQAAGRGLQLLFYSVGIGQISSEVPQNLSASRPQDRQFILSSKKLLLSDSGFYLCAWSLSGVDTGELFFGEGSRLTVL.

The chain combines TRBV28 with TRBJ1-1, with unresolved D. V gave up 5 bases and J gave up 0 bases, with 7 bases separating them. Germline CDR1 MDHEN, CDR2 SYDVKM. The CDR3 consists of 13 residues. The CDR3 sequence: CASSVPVNTEAFF. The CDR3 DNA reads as TGTGCCAGCAGTGTCCCAGTGAACACTGAAGCTTTCTTT. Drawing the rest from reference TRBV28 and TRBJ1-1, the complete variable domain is DVKVTQSSRYLVKRTGEKVFLECVQDMDHENMFWYRQDPGLGLRLIYFSYDVKMKEKGDIPEGYSVSREKKERFSLILESASTNQTSMYLCASSVPVNTEAFFGQGTRLTVV.

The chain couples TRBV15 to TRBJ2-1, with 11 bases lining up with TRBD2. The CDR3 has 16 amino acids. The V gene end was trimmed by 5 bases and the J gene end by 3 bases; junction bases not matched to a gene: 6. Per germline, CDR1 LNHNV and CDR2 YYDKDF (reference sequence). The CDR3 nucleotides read TGTGCCACCAGCGGCCACCTAGCGGGAGGCTACAATGAGCAGTTCTTC. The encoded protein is CATSGHLAGGYNEQFF.

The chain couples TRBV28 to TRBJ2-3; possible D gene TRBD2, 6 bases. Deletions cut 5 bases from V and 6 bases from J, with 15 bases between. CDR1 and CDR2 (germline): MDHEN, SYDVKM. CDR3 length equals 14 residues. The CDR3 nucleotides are TGTGCCAGCAGTCAGGGACTGACGATGGATACGCAGTATTTT. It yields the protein CASSQGLTMDTQYF.

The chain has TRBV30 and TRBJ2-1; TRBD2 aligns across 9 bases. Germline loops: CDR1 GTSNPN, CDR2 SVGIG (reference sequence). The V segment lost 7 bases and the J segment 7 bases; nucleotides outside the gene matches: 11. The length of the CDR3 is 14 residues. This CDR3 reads CALVAWRGGNEQFF. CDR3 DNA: TGTGCCTTGGTGGCGTGGCGGGGGGGAAATGAGCAGTTCTTC.

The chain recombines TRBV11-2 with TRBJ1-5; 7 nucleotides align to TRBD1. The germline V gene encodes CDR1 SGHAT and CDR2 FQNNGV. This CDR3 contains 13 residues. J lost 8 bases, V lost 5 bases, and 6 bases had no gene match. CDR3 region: CASSTDRVEPQHF. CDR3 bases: TGTGCCAGCAGCACAGACAGGGTTGAGCCCCAGCATTTT.

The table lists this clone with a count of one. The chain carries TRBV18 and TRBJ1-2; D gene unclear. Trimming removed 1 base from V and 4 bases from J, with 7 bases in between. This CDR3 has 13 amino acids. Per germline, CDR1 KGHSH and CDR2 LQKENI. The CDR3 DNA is TGTGCCAGCTCACCACGAGGGATCTATGGCTACACCTTC. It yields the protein CASSPRGIYGYTF.

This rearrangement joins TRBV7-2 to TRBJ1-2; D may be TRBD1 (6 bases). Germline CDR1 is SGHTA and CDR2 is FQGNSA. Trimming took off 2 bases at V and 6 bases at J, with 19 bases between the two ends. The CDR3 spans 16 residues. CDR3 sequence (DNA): TGTGCCAGCAGCTTAACGGCTCGGGGCGGGGGCGATGGCTACACCTTC. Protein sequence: CASSLTARGGGDGYTF.

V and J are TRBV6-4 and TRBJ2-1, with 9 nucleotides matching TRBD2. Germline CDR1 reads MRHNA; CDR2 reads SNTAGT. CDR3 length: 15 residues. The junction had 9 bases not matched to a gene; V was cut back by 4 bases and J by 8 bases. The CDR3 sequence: CASSATSGGPHEQFF. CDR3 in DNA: TGTGCCAGCAGTGCTACCAGCGGGGGGCCCCATGAGCAGTTCTTC.

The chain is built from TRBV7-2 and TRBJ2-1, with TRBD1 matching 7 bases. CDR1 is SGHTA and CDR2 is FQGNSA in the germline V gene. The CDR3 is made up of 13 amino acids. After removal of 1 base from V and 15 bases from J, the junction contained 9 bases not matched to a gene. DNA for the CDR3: TGTGCCAGCAGCTTAGTAAGGGGGCCGTATCGGTTCTTC. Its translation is CASSLVRGPYRFF.